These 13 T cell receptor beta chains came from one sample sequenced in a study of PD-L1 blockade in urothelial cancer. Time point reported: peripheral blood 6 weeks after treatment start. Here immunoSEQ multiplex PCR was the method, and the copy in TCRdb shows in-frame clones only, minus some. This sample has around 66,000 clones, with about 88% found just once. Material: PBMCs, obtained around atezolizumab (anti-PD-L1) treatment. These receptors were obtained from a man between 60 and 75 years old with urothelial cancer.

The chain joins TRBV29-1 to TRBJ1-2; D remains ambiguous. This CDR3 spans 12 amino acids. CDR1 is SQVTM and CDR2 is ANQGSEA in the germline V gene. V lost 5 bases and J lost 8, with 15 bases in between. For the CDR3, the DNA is TGCAGCGTTTCGGGAGAAGTTGACGGCTACACCTTC. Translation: CSVSGEVDGYTF.

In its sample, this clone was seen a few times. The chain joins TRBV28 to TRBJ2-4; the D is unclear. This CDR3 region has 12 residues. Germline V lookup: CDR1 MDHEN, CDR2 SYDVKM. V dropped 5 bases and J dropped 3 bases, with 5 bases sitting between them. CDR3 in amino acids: CASSTGKNIQYF. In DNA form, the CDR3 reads TGTGCCAGCAGTACCGGCAAAAACATTCAGTACTTC.

The CDR3 spells CASSYLGLTNTEAFF. The DNA of the CDR3 is TGTGCCAGCAGTTACCTGGGACTGACGAACACTGAAGCTTTCTTT. The chain has TRBV6-5 and TRBJ1-1; possible D gene TRBD1, 5 bases. V was clipped by 2 bases and J by 1 base, with 11 bases between them. Germline V gene lookup returns CDR1 MNHEY and CDR2 SVGAGI. The CDR3 is 15 residues long.

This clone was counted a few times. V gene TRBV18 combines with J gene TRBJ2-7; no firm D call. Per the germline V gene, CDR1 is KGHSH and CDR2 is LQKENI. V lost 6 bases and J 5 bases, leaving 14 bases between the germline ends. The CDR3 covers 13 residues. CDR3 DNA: TGTGCCAGCTCTCGCTCGAGTCGCGACGAGCAGTACTTC. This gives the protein CASSRSSRDEQYF. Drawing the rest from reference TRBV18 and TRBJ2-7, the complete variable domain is NAGVMQNPRHLVRRRGQEARLRCSPMKGHSHVYWYRQLPEEGLKFMVYLQKENIIDESGMPKERFSAEFPKEGPSILRIQQVVRGDSAAYFCASSRSSRDEQYFGPGTRLTVT.

The CDR3 loop is CAWDRSNYGYTF. CDR3 in DNA: TGTGCCTGGGACAGGTCTAACTATGGCTACACCTTC. The chain carries TRBV30 and TRBJ1-2; maybe TRBD1 (6 bases). This CDR3 region has 12 residues. Trimming cost V 5 bases and J 0 bases, with 7 bases left between them. CDR1 and CDR2 (germline): GTSNPN, SVGIG (reference sequence).

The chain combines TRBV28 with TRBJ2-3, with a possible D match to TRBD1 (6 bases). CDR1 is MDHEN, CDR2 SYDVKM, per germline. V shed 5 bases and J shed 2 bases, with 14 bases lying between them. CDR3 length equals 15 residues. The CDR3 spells CASSTLDRPTDTQYF. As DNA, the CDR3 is TGTGCCAGCAGTACCCTTGACAGGCCCACAGATACGCAGTATTTT.

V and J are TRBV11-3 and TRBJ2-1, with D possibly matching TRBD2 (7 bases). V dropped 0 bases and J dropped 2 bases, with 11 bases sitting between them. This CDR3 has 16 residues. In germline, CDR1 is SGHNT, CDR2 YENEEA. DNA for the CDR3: TGTGCCAGCAGCTTAGAAGGGGGGGTCCCCTACAATGAGCAGTTCTTC. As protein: CASSLEGGVPYNEQFF.

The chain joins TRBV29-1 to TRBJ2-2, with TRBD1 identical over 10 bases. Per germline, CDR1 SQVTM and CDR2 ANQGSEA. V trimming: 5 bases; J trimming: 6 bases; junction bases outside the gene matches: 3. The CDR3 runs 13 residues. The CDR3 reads CSVRTGGAGELFF. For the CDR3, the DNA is TGCAGCGTTCGGACAGGGGGTGCCGGGGAGCTGTTTTTT.

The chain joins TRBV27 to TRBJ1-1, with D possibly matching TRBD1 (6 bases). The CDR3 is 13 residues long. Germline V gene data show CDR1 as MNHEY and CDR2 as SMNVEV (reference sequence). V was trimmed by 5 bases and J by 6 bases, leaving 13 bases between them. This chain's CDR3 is CASSPTGGAEAFF. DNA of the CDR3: TGTGCCAGCAGTCCAACTGGGGGCGCTGAAGCTTTCTTT.

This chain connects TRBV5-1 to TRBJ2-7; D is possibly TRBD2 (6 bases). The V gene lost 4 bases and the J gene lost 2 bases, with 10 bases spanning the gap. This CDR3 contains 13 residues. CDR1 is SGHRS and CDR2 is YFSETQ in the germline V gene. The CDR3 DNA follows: TGCGCCAGCAGCCCCCGCGGGGCCTACGAGCAGTACTTC. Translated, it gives CASSPRGAYEQYF. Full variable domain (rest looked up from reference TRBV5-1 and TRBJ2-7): KAGVTQTPRYLIKTRGQQVTLSCSPISGHRSVSWYQQTPGQGLQFLFEYFSETQRNKGNFPGRFSGRQFSNSRSEMNVSTLELGDSALYLCASSPRGAYEQYFGPGTRLTVT.

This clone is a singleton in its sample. Here the CDR3 DNA reads TGTGCCAGCAGCTCCACAGGACAGGCCATCGAGCAGTACTTC. It translates to CASSSTGQAIEQYF. The chain is built from TRBV7-2 and TRBJ2-7, with 7 bases fitting TRBD1. The germline V gene has CDR1 SGHTA and CDR2 FQGNSA. This CDR3 has 14 amino acids. V lost 4 bases to trimming and J lost 6 bases; unmatched junction nucleotides: 9.

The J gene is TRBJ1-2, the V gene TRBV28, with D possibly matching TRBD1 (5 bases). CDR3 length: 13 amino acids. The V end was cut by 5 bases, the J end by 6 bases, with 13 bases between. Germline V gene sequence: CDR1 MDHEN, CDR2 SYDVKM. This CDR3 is CASSPGSSNGYTF. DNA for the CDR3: TGTGCCAGCAGTCCAGGGTCTTCAAATGGCTACACCTTC.

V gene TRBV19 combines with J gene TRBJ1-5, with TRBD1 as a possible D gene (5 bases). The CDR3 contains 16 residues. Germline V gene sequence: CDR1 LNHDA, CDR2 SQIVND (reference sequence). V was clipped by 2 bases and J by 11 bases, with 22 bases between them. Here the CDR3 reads CASSILLRVGTGSQHF. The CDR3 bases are TGTGCCAGTAGTATACTCCTACGGGTAGGGACTGGGTCCCAGCATTTT.